The 14 T cell receptor beta chains listed next were all sequenced from one sample in a study of T cells in Graves' hyperthyroidism and ophthalmopathy. Using RNA transcripts as the source, TCR beta CDR3 regions were amplified. During a first-round RT-PCR of the TCR CDR3, the HTBI primer set was used. MiXCR, applied by TCRdb to the multiplex PCR reads, yields one record per CDR3 protein. The sample comprises roughly 720,000 distinct CDR3 sequences, around 15% of which are singletons, and around a sixth rests with the top ten. The sample taken for sequencing was blood. These receptors were obtained from a man aged 45-60 years with Graves' hyperthyroidism.

The J gene is TRBJ1-5, the V gene TRBV30; TRBD1 agrees at 8 bases. Germline CDR1 reads GTSNPN; CDR2 reads SVGIG (reference sequence). The ends lost 3 bases at V and 1 base at J; junction bases unmatched: 5. CDR3 length: 15 amino acids. CDR3 nucleotides: TGTGCCTGGAGCCCAGGGGGCGCGAGCAATCAGCCCCAGCATTTT. It specifies CAWSPGGASNQPQHF.

This clonotype was counted at least ten times. The CDR3 here is CATNRNTGELFF. The CDR3 coding sequence is TGTGCCACCAACAGGAACACCGGGGAGCTGTTTTTT. This chain links TRBV7-9 with TRBJ2-2; D remains ambiguous. The CDR3 is made up of 12 amino acids. V was clipped by 10 bases and J by 1 base, with 7 bases between them. Germline V CDR1 and CDR2: SEHNR, FQNEAQ (reference sequence).

This clonotype was counted a few times. The chain links TRBV27 to TRBJ2-1, with a tentative D call TRBD1 (5 bases). The germline V gene encodes CDR1 MNHEY and CDR2 SMNVEV (reference sequence). The CDR3 has 14 residues. V lost 9 bases, J lost 3 bases, and 15 bases lay in between. DNA of the CDR3: TGTGCCAGTTGGGGAAGGGGTTACTACAATGAGCAGTTCTTC. It translates to CASWGRGYYNEQFF.

At least ten counts were recorded for this clonotype. This chain connects TRBV28 to TRBJ2-2, with 15 positions matching TRBD2. The CDR3 contains 17 residues. The ends lost 6 bases at V and 3 bases at J; junction bases unmatched: 5. In germline, CDR1 is MDHEN, CDR2 SYDVKM. The DNA of the CDR3 is TGTGCCAGCAGCACCCGGACTAGCGGGAGGGACACCGGGGAGCTGTTTTTT. Residues: CASSTRTSGRDTGELFF. The full variable domain, completed using reference TRBV28 and TRBJ2-2, is DVKVTQSSRYLVKRTGEKVFLECVQDMDHENMFWYRQDPGLGLRLIYFSYDVKMKEKGDIPEGYSVSREKKERFSLILESASTNQTSMYLCASSTRTSGRDTGELFFGEGSRLTVL.

The rearrangement uses TRBV9 and TRBJ2-1; TRBD1 agrees at 8 bases. Germline V gene sequence: CDR1 SGDLS, CDR2 YYNGEE. V lost 4 bases and J lost 6; bases outside the gene matches: 9. The CDR3 runs 15 residues. DNA for the CDR3: TGTGCCAGCAGCAGAGGACAGGGAAGGGCCAATGAGCAGTTCTTC. It translates to CASSRGQGRANEQFF.

There are a few counts of this clonotype. This chain uses TRBV29-1 with TRBJ2-7; 9 bases are shared with TRBD1. There are 13 residues in the CDR3. Germline-derived CDR1 and CDR2 are SQVTM and ANQGSEA. With 6 bases clipped from V and 2 bases from J, the junction kept 5 bases outside the gene matches. CDR3 loop: CSVTGTGPYEQYF. CDR3 coding DNA: TGCAGCGTAACCGGGACAGGGCCCTACGAGCAGTACTTC.

The rearrangement joins TRBV18 to TRBJ2-1; no clear D. CDR3 length: 14 amino acids. Between the trimmed V and J ends, which lost 3 bases and 5 bases, there was a span of 11 bases. Looked up from germline, CDR1 is KGHSH and CDR2 is LQKENI. The CDR3 coding sequence is TGTGCCAGCTCACCCCTGAATGTGAACAATGAGCAGTTCTTC. Translating gives CASSPLNVNNEQFF.

CDR3 nucleotides: TGCAGCGTTGAAGATTATCTTTCACCGATCGGGGTAACCAAAAACATTCAGTACTTC. Translated, it gives CSVEDYLSPIGVTKNIQYF. V and J are TRBV29-1 and TRBJ2-4; D is perhaps TRBD2 (5 bases). The V gene's germline CDR1 is SQVTM and CDR2 ANQGSEA. The CDR3 is 19 amino acids. Trimming removed 0 bases at V and 2 bases at J, with 23 bases between.

The chain joins TRBV6-1 to TRBJ2-7, with 7 bases that match TRBD1. The germline gives CDR1 MNHNS, CDR2 SASEGT. This CDR3 contains 15 residues. The V segment lost 1 base and the J segment 3 bases; nucleotides outside the gene matches: 6. The CDR3 here is CASSEEGQPYYEQYF. DNA of the CDR3: TGTGCCAGCAGTGAAGAGGGACAGCCCTACTACGAGCAGTACTTC.

The chain recombines TRBV4-3 with TRBJ2-2, with TRBD1 matching 10 bases. Germline V gene lookup returns CDR1 LGHNA and CDR2 YSLEER. The CDR3 is 15 residues long. J gave up 6 bases and V 4 bases, and 5 bases lay outside the gene matches. As DNA, the CDR3 is TGCGCCAGCAGCCCGAGACAGGGGGCAGCCGGGGAGCTGTTTTTT. Residues: CASSPRQGAAGELFF.

In this sample, this clonotype turned up a few times. V is TRBV4-1 and J is TRBJ2-5; D perhaps matches TRBD1 (5 bases). Germline CDR1 reads MGHRA; CDR2 reads YSYEKL. The CDR3 has 14 residues. V was cut by 0 bases and J by 3 bases, with 8 bases left in between. The CDR3 region is CASSQDGAEETQYF. The CDR3 region has the DNA TGCGCCAGCAGCCAAGATGGGGCAGAAGAGACCCAGTACTTC.

This clonotype was seen ten or more times. The chain employs TRBV12-3 or TRBV12-4 and TRBJ1-5, with 10 bases identical to TRBD1. V trimming: 6 bases; J trimming: 2 bases; junction bases outside the gene matches: 7. The CDR3 is 16 residues long. CDR3 amino acids: CASRFPGTGGNQPQHF. The DNA of the CDR3 is TGTGCCAGCAGATTTCCCGGGACAGGGGGCAATCAGCCCCAGCATTTT.

The V gene is TRBV7-6, the J gene TRBJ2-7; D is tentatively TRBD1 or TRBD2 (5 bases each). Germline V gives CDR1 SGHVS, CDR2 FNYEAQ. V was pared by 2 bases and J by 4 bases, with 9 bases between. This CDR3 is 13 amino acids long. DNA of the CDR3: TGTGCCAGCAGCTTACACGAGGGGTACGAGCAGTACTTC. It codes for CASSLHEGYEQYF.

This clonotype was found many times. The V and J genes are TRBV7-3 and TRBJ2-1; tentatively, D is TRBD2 (5 bases). The CDR3 has 15 amino acids. The V gene lost 5 bases and the J gene lost 1 base, with 12 bases spanning the gap. Germline V gene sequence: CDR1 SGHTA, CDR2 FQGTGA. CDR3 amino acids: CASSLHPGSYNEQFF. The CDR3 DNA reads TGTGCCAGCAGCCTACACCCGGGGTCCTACAATGAGCAGTTCTTC.